This T cell receptor (beta chain) was documented in a study of shared clonotypes between healthy human individuals. This CDR3 is built from 14 residues. Germline V CDR1 and CDR2: ENHRY, SYGVKD. With V trimmed by 6 bases and J by 5 bases, 1 base remained unmatched. The split of CD4+ cells yielded CD45RA+ naive and CD45RA-negative memory subsets. In the study's own analysis: For the immunoSEQ data, sequences were junction-only without quality scores, so filtering differed. Only in-frame clones appear in the TCRdb table, and some are missing; sequencing was by immunoSEQ multiplex PCR. V and J calls and clone size are those listed in that table; D and trimming were worked out from the DNA. In the table there are under 2,500,000 clones, 90% to 97% of which are singletons.

The sample comprised naive CD4+ T cells sorted from blood. This sample's subset: CD45RA+ positively selected. This TCR derives from a man aged 18 to 29 in good health. V gene TRBV10-3 combines with J gene TRBJ2-1, with TRBD2 matching 13 bases. The CDR3, as DNA: TGTGCCATCAGGGGACTAGCGGGACACAATGAGCAGTTCTTC. Its protein product is CAIRGLAGHNEQFF.